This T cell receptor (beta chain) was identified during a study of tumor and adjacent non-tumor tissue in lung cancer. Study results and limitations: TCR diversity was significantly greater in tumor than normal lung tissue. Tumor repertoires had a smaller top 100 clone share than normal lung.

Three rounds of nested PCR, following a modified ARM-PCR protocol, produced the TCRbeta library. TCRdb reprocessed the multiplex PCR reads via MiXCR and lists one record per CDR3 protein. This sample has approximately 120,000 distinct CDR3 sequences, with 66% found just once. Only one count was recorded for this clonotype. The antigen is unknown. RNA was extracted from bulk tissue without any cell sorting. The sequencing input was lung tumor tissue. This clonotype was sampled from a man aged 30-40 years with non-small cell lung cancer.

Written as DNA, the CDR3 is TGTGCCACTAAGCCTGACAGAGCCGAGCAGTACTTC. Its translation is CATKPDRAEQYF. This rearrangement joins TRBV6-1 to TRBJ2-7, with D possibly being TRBD1 (5 bases). Trimming stripped 10 bases from V and 6 bases from J, with 16 bases between. The CDR3 is made up of 12 amino acids. Germline CDR1 reads MNHNS; CDR2 reads SASEGT.